This TCR beta chain was documented in a study of T cells in Graves' hyperthyroidism and ophthalmopathy. Across the whole study: It was at initial diagnosis, before any treatment, that peripheral blood was collected.

Exclusion of a patient resulted from uncontrolled infection, other autoimmune disease, pregnancy or lactation. RNA transcripts yielded amplified TCR beta CDR3 regions. With the HTBI primer set, the TCR CDR3 went through a first round of RT-PCR. TCRdb re-called the multiplex PCR reads through MiXCR, storing one row per CDR3 protein. The sample records 300,000 to 500,000 distinct CDR3 sequences, roughly 13% being singletons. This clonotype was seen a handful of times. The V gene's germline CDR1 is DFQATT and CDR2 SNEGSKA (reference sequence). Trimming pared 5 bases from V and 5 bases from J, leaving 22 bases between. The CDR3 runs to 15 residues.

The TCR was taken from a man aged 50-60 years with Graves' ophthalmopathy. The material sequenced was blood. V usage is TRBV20-1 and J usage is TRBJ2-7; D unclear. CDR3 region: CSAHSRAPSPHEQYF. The CDR3 region has the DNA TGCAGTGCTCATTCACGCGCGCCCAGTCCCCACGAGCAGTACTTC.